This T cell receptor beta chain comes out of a study of blood T cell repertoires in COVID-19. Study information: The United States, Italy and Spain were the sources of the acute and convalescent COVID-19 samples.

V lost 1 base and J lost 5, with 14 bases in between. CDR1 MGHRA and CDR2 YSYEKL come from the germline V gene. CDR3 size: 16 residues. Libraries were prepared by immunoSEQ multiplex PCR; TCRdb keeps only in-frame clonotypes and omits some of them. The sample shows roughly 250,000 clones, 87% of them seen only once. This sequence joins TRBV4-1 and TRBJ2-2; D gene uncertain. The sequenced sample consisted of PBMCs or T cells enriched from blood (not recorded which). The clonotype originates from a woman in her twenties or thirties with acute COVID-19. The CDR3 loop is CASSQGPITGTGELFF. DNA of the CDR3: TGCGCCAGCAGCCAAGGCCCAATAACCGGTACCGGGGAGCTGTTTTTT.